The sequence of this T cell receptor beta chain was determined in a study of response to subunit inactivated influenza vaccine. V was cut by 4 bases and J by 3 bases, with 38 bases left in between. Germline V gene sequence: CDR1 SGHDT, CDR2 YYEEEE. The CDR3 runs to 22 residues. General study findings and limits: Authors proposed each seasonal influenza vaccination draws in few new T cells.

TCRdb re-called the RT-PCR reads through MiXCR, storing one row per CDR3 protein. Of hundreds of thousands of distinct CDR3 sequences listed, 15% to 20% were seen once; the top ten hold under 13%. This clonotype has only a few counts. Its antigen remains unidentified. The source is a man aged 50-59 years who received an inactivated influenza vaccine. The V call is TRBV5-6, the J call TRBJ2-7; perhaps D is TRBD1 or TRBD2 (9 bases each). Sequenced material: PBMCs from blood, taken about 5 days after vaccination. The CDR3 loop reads CASSRKSRDRERQSGRSYEQYF. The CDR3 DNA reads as TGTGCCAGCAGCCGCAAGTCCCGGGACAGGGAAAGGCAAAGCGGGAGGAGCTACGAGCAGTACTTC.